The 20 T cell receptor beta chains in this list originate from one sample, sequenced in a study of OX40 agonist ivuxolimab in advanced cancers. Clones were sequenced by immunoSEQ multiplex PCR, and TCRdb holds only the in-frame ones, with some missing. The repertoire includes 20,000 to 30,000 clones, around 90% of them detected once, and around 49% sits in the top ten. Material: CD4+ or CD8+ T cells sorted from blood, obtained in a trial of the OX40 agonist ivuxolimab. Source of these receptors: an adult with an advanced solid tumor such as melanoma, head and neck, liver or kidney cancer.

This chain joins TRBV5-5 and TRBJ2-7; TRBD1 might be the D (5 bases). The CDR3 runs to 13 residues. The ends were cut back, 0 bases at V and 5 bases at J, with 9 bases in the middle. Per germline, CDR1 SGHKS and CDR2 YYEKEE (reference sequence). CDR3 amino acids: CASSLGGRDEQYF. CDR3 sequence (DNA): TGTGCCAGCAGCTTGGGGGGCCGGGACGAGCAGTACTTC.

This clone was seen just once. The J gene is TRBJ2-1, the V gene TRBV6-5; D gene unclear. Trimming removed 6 bases from V and 0 bases from J, with 9 bases in between. Germline-derived CDR1 and CDR2 are MNHEY and SVGAGI. This CDR3 region has 14 residues. CDR3 coding DNA: TGTGCCAGCAGAGGACCGAGCTCCTACAATGAGCAGTTCTTC. Translated: CASRGPSSYNEQFF.

The chain is built from TRBV7-2 and TRBJ1-1; the D is unclear. This CDR3 region has 15 residues. Trimming took off 2 bases at V and 0 bases at J, with 10 bases between the two ends. Per the germline V gene, CDR1 is SGHTA and CDR2 is FQGNSA. The CDR3 reads CASSLNFPMNTEAFF. CDR3 bases: TGTGCCAGCAGCTTAAACTTCCCGATGAACACTGAAGCTTTCTTT. The complete variable domain, with remaining parts taken from reference TRBV7-2 and TRBJ1-1, reads GAGVSQSPSNKVTEKGKDVELRCDPISGHTALYWYRQSLGQGLEFLIYFQGNSAPDKSGLPSDRFSAERTGGSVSTLTIQRTQQEDSAVYLCASSLNFPMNTEAFFGQGTRLTVV.

The chain combines TRBV5-1 with TRBJ2-7; 8 bases line up with TRBD1. Trimming at V came to 0 bases and at J to 2 bases, leaving 10 bases not matched to a gene. The germline CDR1 and CDR2 sequences are SGHRS and YFSETQ. The CDR3 is 17 amino acids. CDR3: CASSLVGGTGPTYEQYF. The CDR3 region has the DNA TGCGCCAGCAGCTTGGTTGGCGGGACAGGCCCCACCTACGAGCAGTACTTC.

The rearrangement uses TRBV9 and TRBJ2-2; D perhaps matches TRBD2 (5 bases). Germline values: CDR1 SGDLS, CDR2 YYNGEE. The CDR3 sequence is 15 residues long. Deletions cut 0 bases from V and 1 base from J, with 7 bases between. This CDR3 reads CASSVGGLNTGELFF. CDR3 DNA sequence: TGTGCCAGCAGCGTAGGAGGGTTGAACACCGGGGAGCTGTTTTTT. The whole variable domain, filled in from reference TRBV9 and TRBJ2-2, reads DSGVTQTPKHLITATGQRVTLRCSPRSGDLSVYWYQQSLDQGLQFLIQYYNGEERAKGNILERFSAQQFPDLHSELNLSSLELGDSALYFCASSVGGLNTGELFFGEGSRLTVL.

V usage is TRBV4-3 and J usage is TRBJ2-1; possible D gene TRBD1, 6 bases. V was cut by 0 bases and J by 5 bases, with 14 bases left in between. The CDR3 sequence is 16 residues long. CDR1 is LGHNA, CDR2 YSLEER, per germline. CDR3 residues: CASSQDLGAVHNEQFF. CDR3 nucleotides: TGCGCCAGCAGCCAAGATCTGGGGGCGGTACACAATGAGCAGTTCTTC.

The chain employs TRBV5-1 and TRBJ1-2, with 11 bases lining up with TRBD1. CDR1 is SGHRS and CDR2 is YFSETQ in the germline V gene. This CDR3 contains 13 residues. V lost 4 bases and J lost 8; bases outside the gene matches: 4. The CDR3 DNA reads TGCGCCAGCAGCGAGGGACAGGGGGTCGGCTACACCTTC. It translates to CASSEGQGVGYTF.

The chain has TRBV28 and TRBJ2-7; 12 bases map to TRBD2. J lost 2 bases, V lost 4 bases, and 0 bases had no gene match. CDR1 and CDR2 from the germline V gene are MDHEN and SYDVKM. This CDR3 has 14 amino acids. The CDR3 DNA follows: TGTGCCAGCAGTTCTAGCGGGAGGGCCTACGAGCAGTACTTC. Residues: CASSSSGRAYEQYF.

The chain employs TRBV5-5 and TRBJ2-3; tentatively, D is TRBD1 (6 bases). V was shortened by 4 bases and J by 4 bases, with 16 bases between the two germline ends. Germline CDR1 reads SGHKS; CDR2 reads YYEKEE (reference sequence). This CDR3 is built from 15 residues. CDR3 sequence reads: CASSASIQGPDTQYF. The CDR3 bases are TGTGCCAGCAGCGCCTCCATACAGGGCCCAGATACGCAGTATTTT. Drawing the rest from reference TRBV5-5 and TRBJ2-3, the complete variable domain is DAGVTQSPTHLIKTRGQQVTLRCSPISGHKSVSWYQQVLGQGPQFIFQYYEKEERGRGNFPDRFSARQFPNYSSELNVNALLLGDSALYLCASSASIQGPDTQYFGPGTRLTVL.

This chain joins TRBV5-1 and TRBJ1-6; 7 nucleotides line up with TRBD1. Trimming removed 4 bases from V and 8 bases from J; junction bases left unmatched: 9. The CDR3 is 15 residues long. Per germline, CDR1 SGHRS and CDR2 YFSETQ. The CDR3 loop reads CASSPRQGSDSPLHF. The CDR3 DNA is TGCGCCAGCAGCCCCCGACAGGGTTCCGATTCACCCCTCCACTTT.

This chain links TRBV7-9 with TRBJ2-3, with 9 positions matching TRBD1. Trimming removed 6 bases from V and 6 bases from J; junction bases left unmatched: 10. This CDR3 region has 15 residues. Germline values: CDR1 SEHNR, CDR2 FQNEAQ (reference sequence). The CDR3 protein is CASRRGGQGADTQYF. The CDR3 bases are TGTGCCAGCAGAAGAGGGGGACAGGGTGCGGATACGCAGTATTTT.

The CDR3 bases are TGTGCCATCAGTGCCGGAGGGGACTCCTATAATTCACCCCTCCACTTT. Its translation is CAISAGGDSYNSPLHF. The chain combines TRBV10-3 with TRBJ1-6, with D tentatively TRBD1 (5 bases). The germline V and J ends were trimmed by 4 bases and 0 bases, with 10 bases remaining between them. Germline values: CDR1 ENHRY, CDR2 SYGVKD. CDR3 length: 16 residues.

This chain uses TRBV10-3 with TRBJ2-3; TRBD2 aligns across 13 bases. This CDR3 contains 17 residues. V lost 3 bases to trimming and J lost 1 base; unmatched junction nucleotides: 4. In germline, CDR1 is ENHRY, CDR2 SYGVKD. The CDR3 here is CAISDPTSGGRTDTQYF. For the CDR3, the DNA is TGTGCCATCAGTGATCCGACTAGCGGGGGGCGCACAGATACGCAGTATTTT.

This clone came up once. The gene calls are TRBV10-3 and TRBJ1-2, with a tentative D call TRBD1 (5 bases). From germline, CDR1 is ENHRY and CDR2 SYGVKD. This CDR3 contains 14 residues. Between the trimmed V and J ends, which lost 4 bases and 4 bases, there was a span of 13 bases. The CDR3 reads CAISVSGEPYGYTF. DNA for the CDR3: TGTGCCATCAGTGTCTCGGGGGAACCCTATGGCTACACCTTC.

This chain uses TRBV18 with TRBJ2-7; no definite D call. CDR1 and CDR2 from the germline V gene are KGHSH and LQKENI. The ends were cut back, 2 bases at V and 2 bases at J, with 7 bases in the middle. CDR3 length: 13 residues. The CDR3 nucleotides read TGTGCCAGCTCACCAGGGCTAGCCTACGAGCAGTACTTC. It yields the protein CASSPGLAYEQYF.

This chain connects TRBV7-3 to TRBJ2-7; TRBD2 aligns across 16 bases. The length of the CDR3 is 18 residues. Per the germline V gene, CDR1 is SGHTA and CDR2 is FQGTGA. The ends lost 5 bases at V and 2 bases at J; junction bases unmatched: 9. The CDR3 nucleotides read TGTGCCAGCAGCCTTGGGACTAGCGGGAGGGTCAGTACCTACGAGCAGTACTTC. As protein: CASSLGTSGRVSTYEQYF.

This chain links TRBV10-2 with TRBJ1-2; 7 bases line up with TRBD1. This CDR3 is built from 16 residues. J was trimmed by 0 bases and V by 4 bases; bases with no gene match: 8. Looked up from germline, CDR1 is WSHSY and CDR2 is SAAADI. In DNA, the CDR3 is TGCGCCAGCAGTGCCCGGGACAGCCCCTCTAACTATGGCTACACCTTC. It translates to CASSARDSPSNYGYTF.

This sequence joins TRBV13 and TRBJ2-1; D not certain. The CDR3 spans 15 residues. Looked up from germline, CDR1 is PRHDT and CDR2 is FYEKMQ (reference sequence). V was trimmed by 5 bases and J by 3 bases, leaving 14 bases between them. The CDR3 reads CASSRRGPNYNEQFF. In nucleotides, the CDR3 is TGTGCCAGCAGCAGAAGAGGACCGAACTACAATGAGCAGTTCTTC.

The chain has TRBV6-1 and TRBJ1-4, with D unclear. CDR3 size: 14 residues. V dropped 3 bases and J dropped 8 bases, with 13 bases sitting between them. CDR1 is MNHNS, CDR2 SASEGT, per germline. This CDR3 reads CASSEYKMGEKLFF. Written as DNA, the CDR3 is TGTGCCAGCAGTGAGTACAAAATGGGAGAAAAACTGTTTTTT.

This clone has only one observation. The chain carries TRBV28 and TRBJ2-7, with a possible D match to TRBD2 (6 bases). V was trimmed by 6 bases and J by 3 bases, leaving 15 bases between them. Germline CDR1 reads MDHEN; CDR2 reads SYDVKM. The CDR3 spans 14 residues. DNA for the CDR3: TGTGCCAGCAGACCCGGGACTTTCAGCTACGAGCAGTACTTC. This gives the protein CASRPGTFSYEQYF.